Listed below are T cell receptor beta chains from one sample, sequenced in a study of cytomegalovirus exposure and HLA in healthy donors. Assay: immunoSEQ multiplex PCR; the TCRdb copy retains only in-frame clones and omits some. Of 150,000 or so clones listed, around 68% are singletons. Sample: PBMCs. These receptors originate from a man aged 30-40 years in good health and CMV-seropositive. Both conserved end residues are part of each CDR3. A D gene is named only where the DNA matches it firmly. Clone size is given for some rows only: seen once, a few or many times, or a class if the clone is expanded.

.,TRBV9,.,TRBJ1-2,TGTGCCAGCAGCACGATAAGCGGACTAGGGACACCTAGACGTAACTATGGCTACACCTTC,CASSTISGLGTPRRNYGYTF
few,TRBV6-5,TRBD1,TRBJ2-1,TGTGCCAGCAGTACAGGGGTAAACGAGCAGTTCTTC,CASSTGVNEQFF
.,TRBV6-1,TRBD1,TRBJ1-6,TGTGCCAGCAGTGAAGGGACAGGAGGGAATTCACCCCTCCACTTT,CASSEGTGGNSPLHF
once,TRBV6-4,.,TRBJ1-5,TGTGCCAGCAGTGAACAGGGCGCTCAGCCCCAGCATTTT,CASSEQGAQPQHF
few,TRBV11-2,TRBD2,TRBJ2-7,TGTGCCAGCAGCCTCGGACTAGCGGGAGATCTATACGAGCAGTACTTC,CASSLGLAGDLYEQYF
.,TRBV6-1,TRBD2,TRBJ2-2,TGTGCCAGCAATCAGGGACTACCCGGCGGGGAGCTGTTTTTT,CASNQGLPGGELFF
.,TRBV6-5,.,TRBJ1-1,TGTGCCTGTACGTGGGAGGCGACTAACACTGAAGCTTTCTTT,CACTWEATNTEAFF
.,TRBV11-2,.,TRBJ1-6,TGTGCCAGCAGCTTTAATCCCGGGGGTCTGTCACCCCTCCACTTT,CASSFNPGGLSPLHF
.,TRBV19,.,TRBJ1-1,TGTGCCAGTAGTATCTTCCCCCCCAGAAAGATAACTGAAGCTTTCTTT,CASSIFPPRKITEAFF
.,TRBV11-3,TRBD2,TRBJ2-1,TGTGCCAGCAGCTTTGGGACTAGCGGACACAATGAGCAGTTCTTC,CASSFGTSGHNEQFF
.,TRBV7-8,.,TRBJ2-7,TGTGCCAGCGGTGGGGGACAACCCTACGAGCAGTACTTC,CASGGGQPYEQYF
.,TRBV6-1,.,TRBJ1-3,TGTGCCAGCAGTGGGACCGACAGACTAGCTGGAAACACCATATATTTT,CASSGTDRLAGNTIYF
.,TRBV11-2,.,TRBJ1-2,TGTGCCAGCAGCTTAGATGCGGCAGGGTCCTATGGCTACACCTTC,CASSLDAAGSYGYTF
.,TRBV19,.,TRBJ1-1,TGTGCCAGTAGTATAGTTCGGGTTGTCAGATCGAACACTGAAGCTTTCTTT,CASSIVRVVRSNTEAFF
.,TRBV13,TRBD2,TRBJ2-3,TGTGCCAGCAGCTCTACGGGACTAGCGGGAGACGGAAGGACAGATACGCAGTATTTT,CASSSTGLAGDGRTDTQYF
.,TRBV29-1,.,TRBJ2-6,TGCAGCGCTGGACAAGCCTCTGGGGCCAACGTCCTGACTTTC,CSAGQASGANVLTF
.,TRBV30,.,TRBJ2-2,TGTGCCTGGACCACGACCGACTTTACCCCCCACACCGGGGAGCTGTTTTTT,CAWTTTDFTPHTGELFF
.,TRBV11-2,.,TRBJ2-1,TGTGCCAGCAGCTTAGCAGGCAGACTATACTCCTACAATGAGCAGTTCTTC,CASSLAGRLYSYNEQFF
once,TRBV28,.,TRBJ2-2,TGTGCCAGCAGCTTACAGGGTACAGTGCTTACCGGGGAGCTGTTTTTT,CASSLQGTVLTGELFF
.,TRBV4-1,.,TRBJ2-1,TGCGCCAGCAGCCAAGATATCCAGGCCGGTGGGAATGAGCAGTTCTTC,CASSQDIQAGGNEQFF
.,TRBV19,TRBD1,TRBJ1-1,TGTGCCAGCCGGGATCAGGGGGCGCGAAACACTGAAGCTTTCTTT,CASRDQGARNTEAFF
once,TRBV7-3,TRBD2,TRBJ2-3,TGTGCCAGCAGCTCCCCAGCGGGAGGAATGCCAGATACGCAGTATTTT,CASSSPAGGMPDTQYF
few,TRBV6-5,TRBD1,TRBJ1-4,TGTGCCAGCAGCCCCGCAGGGGGCGCGGGTGAAAAACTGTTTTTT,CASSPAGGAGEKLFF